These 15 T cell receptor beta chains originate from one sample sequenced in a study of cytomegalovirus exposure and HLA in healthy donors. A multiplex PCR was run with 60 Vbeta primers and 13 Jbeta primers. TCRdb's copy holds only in-frame clones and misses some; the assay was immunoSEQ multiplex PCR. With some 120,000 clones in the sample, the ten largest clones hold less than 3.5%. The sample was PBMCs. These receptors came from a man younger than 45 in good health and CMV-seronegative.

Comments on this clone: An end of the junction does not agree with germline; a read error may underlie this. The chain carries TRBV28 and TRBJ2-7; TRBD1 is a possible D gene (7 bases). The CDR3 extends over 13 amino acids. CDR1 MDHEN and CDR2 SYDVKM come from the germline V gene. The CDR3 is CASSSTNIDREEF. CDR3 coding DNA: TGTGCCAGCAGTTCCACGAATATCGACAGGGAGGAATTC.

This sequence joins TRBV28 and TRBJ1-1; tentatively, D is TRBD1 (6 bases). Germline CDR1 MDHEN, CDR2 SYDVKM. V was pared by 3 bases and J by 0 bases, with 11 bases between. This CDR3 comprises 15 residues. CDR3 sequence: CASSFADSMNTEAFF. CDR3 nucleotides: TGTGCCAGCAGTTTCGCGGACAGCATGAACACTGAAGCTTTCTTT.

J is TRBJ1-1 and V is TRBV4-1; 11 positions match TRBD1. The V gene end was trimmed by 4 bases and the J gene end by 4 bases; junction bases not matched to a gene: 8. There are 16 residues in the CDR3. Germline values: CDR1 MGHRA, CDR2 YSYEKL. CDR3 in amino acids: CASSLGQGAPGTEAFF. The CDR3 DNA is TGCGCCAGCAGCCTAGGACAGGGGGCGCCGGGCACTGAAGCTTTCTTT.

The gene calls are TRBV10-3 and TRBJ2-1; a weak D match, TRBD2 (7 bases). V shed 3 bases and J shed 5 bases, with 17 bases lying between them. Per the germline V gene, CDR1 is ENHRY and CDR2 is SYGVKD. CDR3 length equals 16 residues. CDR3 in amino acids: CAISEVRGAFNNEQFF. CDR3 in DNA: TGTGCCATCAGTGAAGTTCGGGGGGCGTTTAACAATGAGCAGTTCTTC.

The chain is built from TRBV13 and TRBJ2-7; D might be TRBD2 (5 bases). Germline CDR1 reads PRHDT; CDR2 reads FYEKMQ (reference sequence). This CDR3 contains 15 residues. V gave up 5 bases and J gave up 4 bases, with 18 bases separating them. CDR3 DNA sequence: TGTGCCAGCAGCGCCCGAGGGTCCGGCGGGTACGAGCAGTACTTC. Encoded protein: CASSARGSGGYEQYF. The whole variable domain, remainder taken from reference TRBV13 and TRBJ2-7, is AAGVIQSPRHLIKEKRETATLKCYPIPRHDTVYWYQQGPGQDPQFLISFYEKMQSDKGSIPDRFSAQQFSDYHSELNMSSLELGDSALYFCASSARGSGGYEQYFGPGTRLTVT.

The chain uses TRBV19 and TRBJ2-7; tentatively, D is TRBD1 (6 bases). In germline, CDR1 is LNHDA, CDR2 SQIVND (reference sequence). The CDR3 covers 18 residues. V was trimmed by 3 bases and J by 0 bases, leaving 21 bases between them. The CDR3 loop is CASSIRPPQGTDSYEQYF. In nucleotides, the CDR3 is TGTGCCAGTAGTATTCGACCCCCCCAGGGGACCGACTCCTACGAGCAGTACTTC.

This rearrangement joins TRBV6-1 to TRBJ2-7; the match to TRBD1 covers 8 bases. The CDR3 runs to 14 residues. Germline V CDR1 and CDR2: MNHNS, SASEGT. Germline trimming cut 9 bases from V and 2 bases from J; bases unmatched to any gene: 9. The CDR3 sequence: CARGDRSGAYEQYF. The CDR3 nucleotides read TGTGCCAGAGGGGACAGGAGCGGAGCCTACGAGCAGTACTTC.

The V and J genes are TRBV18 and TRBJ1-4; weak D call: TRBD1 (5 bases). This CDR3 has 14 amino acids. Germline CDR1 KGHSH, CDR2 LQKENI. V lost 3 bases, J lost 7 bases, and 12 bases lay in between. The CDR3 DNA is TGTGCCAGCTCACCGGATAGGGGAGGTGAAAAACTGTTTTTT. As protein: CASSPDRGGEKLFF.

The V and J genes are TRBV5-6 and TRBJ2-1; 8 bases line up with TRBD2. Germline CDR1 and CDR2: SGHDT and YYEEEE. The CDR3 has 17 residues. V lost 0 bases to trimming and J lost 8 bases; unmatched junction nucleotides: 13. CDR3 amino acids: CASSLGRSGIPMDEQFF. The CDR3 DNA sequence: TGTGCCAGCAGCTTGGGGCGTAGCGGGATTCCCATGGATGAGCAGTTCTTC.

The chain uses TRBV6-6 and TRBJ2-3, with D possibly matching TRBD2 (6 bases). This CDR3 contains 16 residues. V lost 6 bases and J 0 bases, leaving 16 bases between the germline ends. CDR1 is MNHNY, CDR2 SVGAGI, per germline (reference sequence). The CDR3 coding sequence is TGTGCCAGCAGGCGGGGCTTCCTCTTTAGCACAGATACGCAGTATTTT. This gives the protein CASRRGFLFSTDTQYF.

This chain connects TRBV10-3 to TRBJ2-7; 7 nucleotides match TRBD2. This CDR3 contains 13 residues. V lost 4 bases, J lost 5 bases, and 5 bases stayed unmatched. The germline V gene encodes CDR1 ENHRY and CDR2 SYGVKD. The CDR3 region is CAISVMGGDEQYF. CDR3 DNA: TGTGCCATCAGTGTGATGGGAGGGGACGAGCAGTACTTC.

The chain combines TRBV27 with TRBJ2-7; D possibly corresponds to TRBD2 (5 bases). The ends were cut back, 4 bases at V and 1 base at J, with 8 bases in the middle. The germline gives CDR1 MNHEY, CDR2 SMNVEV (reference sequence). This CDR3 comprises 13 residues. This CDR3 is CASSYQRSYEQYF. The DNA for the CDR3 is TGTGCCAGCAGTTATCAGCGGTCCTACGAGCAGTACTTC.

The gene calls are TRBV10-2 and TRBJ2-7; possible D gene TRBD1, 5 bases. This CDR3 comprises 13 residues. The germline V and J ends were trimmed by 7 bases and 0 bases, with 10 bases remaining between them. CDR1 and CDR2 (germline): WSHSY, SAAADI. Here the CDR3 reads CASNPQGSYEQYF. The DNA of the CDR3 is TGCGCCAGCAATCCGCAGGGCTCCTACGAGCAGTACTTC.

J is TRBJ2-1 and V is TRBV5-4, with D perhaps TRBD2 (6 bases). V shed 2 bases and J shed 3 bases, with 12 bases lying between them. The CDR3 has 15 amino acids. The V gene's germline CDR1 is SGHNT and CDR2 YYREEE (reference sequence). CDR3 sequence reads: CASSFEREIYNEQFF. CDR3 in DNA: TGTGCCAGCAGCTTCGAACGGGAGATCTACAATGAGCAGTTCTTC.

The chain has TRBV4-1 and TRBJ2-1; TRBD2 aligns across 8 bases. CDR1 and CDR2 (germline): MGHRA, YSYEKL. Trimming took 4 bases from V and 8 from J; bases not matched to a gene: 10. This CDR3 is built from 15 residues. The CDR3 loop reads CASSRRGLDGYEQFF. CDR3 nucleotides: TGCGCCAGCAGCCGGAGGGGACTAGACGGCTATGAGCAGTTCTTC.